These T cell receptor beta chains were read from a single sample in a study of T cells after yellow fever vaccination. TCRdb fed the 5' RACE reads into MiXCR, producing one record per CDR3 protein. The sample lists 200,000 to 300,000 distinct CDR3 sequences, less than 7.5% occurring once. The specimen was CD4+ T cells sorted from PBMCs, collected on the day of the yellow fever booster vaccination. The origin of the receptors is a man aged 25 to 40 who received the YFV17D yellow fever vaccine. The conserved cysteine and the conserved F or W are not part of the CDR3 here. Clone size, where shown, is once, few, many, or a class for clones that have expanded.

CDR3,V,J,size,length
ASSPPSGTEQY,TRBV18,TRBJ2-7,few,11
ASSLGGLAVKNEQF,TRBV7-6,TRBJ2-1,.,14
ASSPTSPSYEQY,TRBV18,TRBJ2-7,few,12
ASSLLGLAGGSGELF,TRBV7-2,TRBJ2-2,few,15
ASSLRSGRKSTDTQY,TRBV7-2,TRBJ2-3,.,15
ASARDTRTDTQY,TRBV12-3/TRBV12-4,TRBJ2-3,many,12
ASSLISEAF,TRBV12-3/TRBV12-4,TRBJ1-1,many,9
ASSPVGARGETQY,TRBV19,TRBJ2-5,few,13
ASSLLSGGNQY,TRBV5-6,TRBJ2-5,.,11
ASSLTSGSVEQY,TRBV5-1,TRBJ2-7,few,12
ASSLASLGQETQY,TRBV7-2,TRBJ2-5,.,13
ASSSARQGAGQETQY,TRBV7-9,TRBJ2-5,few,15
ASSKFGWGGSYEQY,TRBV21-1,TRBJ2-7,.,14
SAGGDRYSYEQY,TRBV20-1,TRBJ2-7,few,12
ASSQEAFAGNEQF,TRBV4-2,TRBJ2-1,.,13
ASSLSGTQGEQY,TRBV12-3/TRBV12-4,TRBJ2-7,few,12
ASSYSMPSGSSYEQY,TRBV6-5,TRBJ2-7,.,15
ASSHPPLDPWVTDTQY,TRBV14,TRBJ2-3,many,16
ASSTDRIYEQY,TRBV6-5,TRBJ2-7,few,11
ASRRLAAYEQY,TRBV6-2/TRBV6-3,TRBJ2-7,few,11
ASSLALSGYNEQF,TRBV7-2,TRBJ2-1,.,13
ASSGGDWKKLF,TRBV6-1,TRBJ1-4,few,11
ASSSGVNEQF,TRBV3-1,TRBJ2-1,.,10
ASSFGSSYNEQF,TRBV7-6,TRBJ2-1,few,12
SAGQGASEQY,TRBV20-1,TRBJ2-7,.,10
ASSLAPALSQY,TRBV7-2,TRBJ2-5,.,11
ASSPLEASGRAIQY,TRBV7-2,TRBJ2-4,few,14
ASSPGRQGEETQY,TRBV18,TRBJ2-5,.,13
AWGLAGLSSYEQY,TRBV30,TRBJ2-7,many,13
SVRDSVTYGYT,TRBV20-1,TRBJ1-2,.,11
ASSSDLAGTDTQY,TRBV7-2,TRBJ2-3,.,13
ASGLRGQETQY,TRBV5-1,TRBJ2-5,.,11
SARKGGVTEAF,TRBV20-1,TRBJ1-1,few,11
ASSPASGRAGTYEQY,TRBV18,TRBJ2-7,.,15
AISESLVAYNEQF,TRBV10-3,TRBJ2-1,.,13